This TCR beta chain was documented in a study of CD8+ T cells in alopecia areata. Extraction and reverse transcription of RNA yielded cDNA as the sequencing template. TCRdb's table, derived via immunoSEQ multiplex PCR, lists solely in-frame clones and lacks some. Of about 120,000 clones in the sample, approximately 60% were seen once. Germline CDR1 is MNHEY and CDR2 is SVGAGI. This CDR3 spans 13 amino acids. Trimming cost V 5 bases and J 2 bases, with 8 bases left between them. The sequenced material came from CD4+ T cells sorted from blood. The TCR comes from a human donor in good health. V is TRBV6-5 and J is TRBJ2-3; the D is unclear. CDR3 nucleotides: TGTGCCAGCAGTCAGGTAGACACAGATACGCAGTATTTT. This encodes CASSQVDTDTQYF.